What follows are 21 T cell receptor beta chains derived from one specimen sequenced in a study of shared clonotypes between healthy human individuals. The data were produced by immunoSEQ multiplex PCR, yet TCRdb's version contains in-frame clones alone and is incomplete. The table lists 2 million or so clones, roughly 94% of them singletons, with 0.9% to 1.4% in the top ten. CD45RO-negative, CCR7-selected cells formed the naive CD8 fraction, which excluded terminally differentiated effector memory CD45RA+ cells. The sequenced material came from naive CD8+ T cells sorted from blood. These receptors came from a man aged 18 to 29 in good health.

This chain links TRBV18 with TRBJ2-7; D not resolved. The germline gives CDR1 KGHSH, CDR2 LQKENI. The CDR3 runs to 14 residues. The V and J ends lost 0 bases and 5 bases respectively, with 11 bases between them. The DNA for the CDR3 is TGTGCCAGCTCACCACCGGCCCCACTCCACGAGCAGTACTTC. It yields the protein CASSPPAPLHEQYF. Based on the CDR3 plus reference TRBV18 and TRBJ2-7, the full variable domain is NAGVMQNPRHLVRRRGQEARLRCSPMKGHSHVYWYRQLPEEGLKFMVYLQKENIIDESGMPKERFSAEFPKEGPSILRIQQVVRGDSAAYFCASSPPAPLHEQYFGPGTRLTVT.

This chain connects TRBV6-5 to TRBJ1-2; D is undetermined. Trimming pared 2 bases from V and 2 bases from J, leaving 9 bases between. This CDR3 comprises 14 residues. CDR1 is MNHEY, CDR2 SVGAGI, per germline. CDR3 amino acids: CASSYAGENYGYTF. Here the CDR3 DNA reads TGTGCCAGCAGTTACGCCGGGGAAAACTATGGCTACACCTTC.

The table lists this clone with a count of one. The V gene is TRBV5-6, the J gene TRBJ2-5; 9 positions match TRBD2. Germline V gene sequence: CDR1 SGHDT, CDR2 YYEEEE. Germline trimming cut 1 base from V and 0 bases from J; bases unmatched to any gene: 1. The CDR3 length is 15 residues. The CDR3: CASSLLAGYQETQYF. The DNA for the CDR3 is TGTGCCAGCAGCTTGCTAGCGGGGTACCAAGAGACCCAGTACTTC.

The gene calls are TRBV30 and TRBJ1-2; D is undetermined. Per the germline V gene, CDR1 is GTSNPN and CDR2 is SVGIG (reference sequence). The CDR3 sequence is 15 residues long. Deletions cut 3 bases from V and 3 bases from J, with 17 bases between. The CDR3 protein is CAWSALRERDYGYTF. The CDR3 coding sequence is TGTGCCTGGAGCGCCCTACGGGAAAGAGACTATGGCTACACCTTC.

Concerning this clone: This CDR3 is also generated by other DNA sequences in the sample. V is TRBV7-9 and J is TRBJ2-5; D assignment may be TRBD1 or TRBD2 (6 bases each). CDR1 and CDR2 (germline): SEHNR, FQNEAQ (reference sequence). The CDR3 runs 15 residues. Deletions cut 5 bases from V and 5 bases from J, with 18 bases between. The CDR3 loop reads CASSPLGGAQETQYF. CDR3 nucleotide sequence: TGTGCCAGCAGCCCCCTCGGGGGCGCTCAGGAGACCCAGTACTTC.

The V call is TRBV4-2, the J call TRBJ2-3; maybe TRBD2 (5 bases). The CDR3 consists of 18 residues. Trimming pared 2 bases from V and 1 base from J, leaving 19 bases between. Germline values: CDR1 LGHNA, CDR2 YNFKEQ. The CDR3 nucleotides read TGTGCCAGCAGCCAAACCGGGGTCCTAGCTGAAGGCACAGATACGCAGTATTTT. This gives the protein CASSQTGVLAEGTDTQYF.

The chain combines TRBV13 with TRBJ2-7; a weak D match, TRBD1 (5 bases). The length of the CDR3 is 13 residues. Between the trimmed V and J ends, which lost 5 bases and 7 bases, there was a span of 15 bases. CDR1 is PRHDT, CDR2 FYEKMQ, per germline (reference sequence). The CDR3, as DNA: TGTGCCAGCAGCGCCAGGATCAGGGAAGAGCAGTACTTC. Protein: CASSARIREEQYF.

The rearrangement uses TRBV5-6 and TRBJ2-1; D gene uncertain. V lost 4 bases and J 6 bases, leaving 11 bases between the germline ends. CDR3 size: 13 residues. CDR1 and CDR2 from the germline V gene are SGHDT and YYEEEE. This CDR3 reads CASSGSLTNEQFF. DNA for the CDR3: TGTGCCAGCAGCGGCAGTCTAACCAATGAGCAGTTCTTC.

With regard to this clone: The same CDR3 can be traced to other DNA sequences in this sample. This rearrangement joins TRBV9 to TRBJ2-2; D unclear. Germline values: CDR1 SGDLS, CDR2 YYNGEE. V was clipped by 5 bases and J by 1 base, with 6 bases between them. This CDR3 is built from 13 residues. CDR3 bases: TGTGCCAGCAGTTCCGGGAACACCGGGGAGCTGTTTTTT. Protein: CASSSGNTGELFF.

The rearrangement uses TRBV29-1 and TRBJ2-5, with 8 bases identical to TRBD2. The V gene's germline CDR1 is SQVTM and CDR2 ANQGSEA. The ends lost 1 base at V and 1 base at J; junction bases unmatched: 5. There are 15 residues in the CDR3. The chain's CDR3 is CSVEGAGGLQETQYF. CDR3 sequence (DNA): TGCAGCGTTGAAGGGGCGGGGGGCCTCCAAGAGACCCAGTACTTC.

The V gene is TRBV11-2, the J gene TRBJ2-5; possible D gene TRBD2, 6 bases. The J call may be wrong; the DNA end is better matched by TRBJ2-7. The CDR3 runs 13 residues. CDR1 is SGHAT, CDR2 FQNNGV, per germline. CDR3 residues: CASSFGTRYEQYF. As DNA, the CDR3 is TGTGCCAGCAGCTTTGGGACTCGCTACGAGCAGTACTTC.

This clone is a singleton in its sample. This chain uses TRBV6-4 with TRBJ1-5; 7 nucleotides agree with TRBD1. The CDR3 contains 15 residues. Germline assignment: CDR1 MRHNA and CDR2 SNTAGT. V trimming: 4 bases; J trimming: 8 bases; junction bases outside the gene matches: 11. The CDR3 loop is CASSGQGGYRKPQHF. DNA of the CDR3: TGTGCCAGCAGTGGACAGGGAGGCTATAGGAAGCCCCAGCATTTT.

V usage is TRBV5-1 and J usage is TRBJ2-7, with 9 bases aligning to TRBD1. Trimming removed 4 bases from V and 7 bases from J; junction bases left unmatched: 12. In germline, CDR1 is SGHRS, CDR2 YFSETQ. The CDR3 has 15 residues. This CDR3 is CASSGTPGQGTEQYF. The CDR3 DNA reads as TGCGCCAGCAGCGGAACACCGGGACAGGGTACAGAGCAGTACTTC.

The CDR3 loop reads CASKRDRGLSEQFF. CDR3 in DNA: TGTGCCAGTAAAAGGGACAGGGGTCTTAGTGAGCAGTTCTTC. The rearrangement joins TRBV19 to TRBJ2-1, with 10 nucleotides matching TRBD1. The length of the CDR3 is 14 residues. Trimming at V came to 7 bases and at J to 9 bases, leaving 9 bases not matched to a gene. CDR1 and CDR2 from the germline V gene are LNHDA and SQIVND (reference sequence).

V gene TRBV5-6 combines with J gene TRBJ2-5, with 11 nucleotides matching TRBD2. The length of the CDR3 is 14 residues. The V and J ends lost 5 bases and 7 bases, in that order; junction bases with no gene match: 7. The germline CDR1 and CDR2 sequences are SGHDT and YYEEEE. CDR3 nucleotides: TGTGCCAGCAGGGGGACTAGCGGTCTTACGACCCAGTACTTC. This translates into CASRGTSGLTTQYF.

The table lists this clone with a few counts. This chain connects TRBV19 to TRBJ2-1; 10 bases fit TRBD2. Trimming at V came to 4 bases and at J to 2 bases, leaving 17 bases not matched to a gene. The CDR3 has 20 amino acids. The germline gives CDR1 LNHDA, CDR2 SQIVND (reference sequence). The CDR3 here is CASSRPSSGSLPITYNEQFF. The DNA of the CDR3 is TGTGCCAGTAGTAGGCCCTCTAGCGGGAGTTTACCCATCACCTACAATGAGCAGTTCTTC.

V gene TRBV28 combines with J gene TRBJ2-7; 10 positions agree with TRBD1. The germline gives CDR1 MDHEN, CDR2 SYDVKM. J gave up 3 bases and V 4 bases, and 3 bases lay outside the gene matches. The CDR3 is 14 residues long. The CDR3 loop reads CASSSGQGIYEQYF. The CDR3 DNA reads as TGTGCCAGCAGTTCGGGACAGGGGATCTACGAGCAGTACTTC.

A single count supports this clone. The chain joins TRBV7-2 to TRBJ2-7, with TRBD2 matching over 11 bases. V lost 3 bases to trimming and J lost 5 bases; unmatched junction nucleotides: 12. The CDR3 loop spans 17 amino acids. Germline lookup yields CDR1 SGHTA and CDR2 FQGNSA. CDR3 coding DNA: TGTGCCAGCAGCTTTAGGCTAGCGGGGGGCCCACTGCACGAGCAGTACTTC. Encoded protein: CASSFRLAGGPLHEQYF.

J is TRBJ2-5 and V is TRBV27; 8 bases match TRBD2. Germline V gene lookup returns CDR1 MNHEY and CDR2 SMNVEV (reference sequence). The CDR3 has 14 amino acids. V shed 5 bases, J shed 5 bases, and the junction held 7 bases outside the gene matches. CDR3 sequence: CASSPGGPWETQYF. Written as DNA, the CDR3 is TGTGCCAGCAGTCCGGGAGGGCCGTGGGAGACCCAGTACTTC.

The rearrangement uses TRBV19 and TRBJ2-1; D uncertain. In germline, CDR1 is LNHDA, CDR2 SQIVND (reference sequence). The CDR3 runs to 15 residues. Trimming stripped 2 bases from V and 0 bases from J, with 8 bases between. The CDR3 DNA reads TGTGCCAGTAGTATAACGCCATACTCCTACAATGAGCAGTTCTTC. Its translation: CASSITPYSYNEQFF. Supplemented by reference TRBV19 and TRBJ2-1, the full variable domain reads DGGITQSPKYLFRKEGQNVTLSCEQNLNHDAMYWYRQDPGQGLRLIYYSQIVNDFQKGDIAEGYSVSREKKESFPLTVTSAQKNPTAFYLCASSITPYSYNEQFFGPGTRLTVL.

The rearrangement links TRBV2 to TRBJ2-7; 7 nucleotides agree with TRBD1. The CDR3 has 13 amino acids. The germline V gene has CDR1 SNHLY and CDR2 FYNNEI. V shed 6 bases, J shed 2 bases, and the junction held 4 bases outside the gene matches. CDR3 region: CASRDQGAYEQYF. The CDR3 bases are TGTGCCAGCAGAGATCAGGGGGCCTACGAGCAGTACTTC.